The sequence of this TCR beta chain was determined in a study of cytomegalovirus exposure and HLA in healthy donors. General observations from the study: Researchers catalogued approximately 160 TCR beta chains as cytomegalovirus-associated. Later, an analysis showed that TCR beta chains associated with HLA were more clonally expanded than others that were equally common. Among the sequence variants, a highly shared cluster was likely an artifact of sequencing.

The length of the CDR3 is 16 residues. From germline, CDR1 is SSHAT and CDR2 FNYEAQ (reference sequence). Points on this clone: Its matching antigen is unknown. Compared with germline, one end of the junction differs, possibly owing to a read error.

Amplification used 60 Vbeta primers and 13 Jbeta primers. Data came from immunoSEQ multiplex PCR; TCRdb stores just in-frame clones and leaves some out. The data show 85,000 to 100,000 clones, with more than 80% seen just once and roughly 2.2% held by the top ten. The receptor comes from a man between 18 and 29 years old in good health and CMV-seronegative. What was sequenced was PBMCs. The chain joins TRBV7-7 to TRBJ1-2, with D possibly TRBD1 on 6 matching bases. The CDR3 is CASSPDRLDRAYGYTF. The CDR3 region has the DNA TGTGCTAGCAGCCCTGACCGATTGGACAGAGCCTATGGCTACACCTTC. The whole variable domain, filled in from reference TRBV7-7 and TRBJ1-2, reads GAGVSQSPRYKVTKRGQDVTLRCDPISSHATLYWYQQALGQGPEFLTYFNYEAQPDKSGLPSDRFSAERPEGSISTLTIQRTEQRDSAMYRCASSPDRLDRAYGYTFGSGTRLTVV.